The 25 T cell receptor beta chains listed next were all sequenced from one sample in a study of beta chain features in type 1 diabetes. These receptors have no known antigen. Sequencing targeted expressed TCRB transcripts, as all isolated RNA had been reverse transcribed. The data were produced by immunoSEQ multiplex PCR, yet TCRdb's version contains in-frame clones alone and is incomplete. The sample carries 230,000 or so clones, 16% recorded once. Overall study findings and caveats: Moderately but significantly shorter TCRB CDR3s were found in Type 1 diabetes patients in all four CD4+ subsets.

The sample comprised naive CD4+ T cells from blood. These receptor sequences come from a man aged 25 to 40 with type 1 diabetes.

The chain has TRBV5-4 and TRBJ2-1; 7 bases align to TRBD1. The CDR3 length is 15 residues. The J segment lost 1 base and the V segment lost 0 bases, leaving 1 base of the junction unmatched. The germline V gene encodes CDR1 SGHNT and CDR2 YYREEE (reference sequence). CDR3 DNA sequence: TGTGCCAGCAGCTTGGACAGGGGATCCTACAATGAGCAGTTCTTC. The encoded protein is CASSLDRGSYNEQFF.

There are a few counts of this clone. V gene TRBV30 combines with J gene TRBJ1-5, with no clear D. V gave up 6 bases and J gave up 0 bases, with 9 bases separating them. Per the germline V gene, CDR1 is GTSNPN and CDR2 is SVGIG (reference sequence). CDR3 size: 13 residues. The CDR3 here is CACQHISNQPQHF. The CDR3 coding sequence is TGTGCCTGTCAGCACATTAGCAATCAGCCCCAGCATTTT.

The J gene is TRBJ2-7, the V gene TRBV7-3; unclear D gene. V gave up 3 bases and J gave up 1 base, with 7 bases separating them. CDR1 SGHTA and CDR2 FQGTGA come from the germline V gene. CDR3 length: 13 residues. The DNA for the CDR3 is TGTGCCAGCAGCTTCAGTGGGTCCTACGAGCAGTACTTC. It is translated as CASSFSGSYEQYF.

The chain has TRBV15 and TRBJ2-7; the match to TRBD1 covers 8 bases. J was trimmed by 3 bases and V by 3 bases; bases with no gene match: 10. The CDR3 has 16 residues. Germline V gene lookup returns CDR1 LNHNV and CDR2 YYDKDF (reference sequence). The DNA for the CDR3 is TGTGCCACCAGCAGGATAGGTACAGGGGGATACTACGAGCAGTACTTC. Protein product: CATSRIGTGGYYEQYF.

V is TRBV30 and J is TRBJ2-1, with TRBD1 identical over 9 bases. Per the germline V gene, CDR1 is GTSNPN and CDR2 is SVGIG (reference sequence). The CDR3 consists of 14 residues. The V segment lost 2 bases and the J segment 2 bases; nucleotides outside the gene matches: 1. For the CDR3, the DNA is TGTGCCTGGAGTTGGGACAGGGCCTACAATGAGCAGTTCTTC. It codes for CAWSWDRAYNEQFF.

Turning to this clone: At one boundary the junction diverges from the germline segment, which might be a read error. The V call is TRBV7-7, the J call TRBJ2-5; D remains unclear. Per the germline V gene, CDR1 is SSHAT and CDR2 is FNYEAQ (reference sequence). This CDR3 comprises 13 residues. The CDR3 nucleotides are TGTGCTAGCAGCTTACCCGGGCAAGAGACCCAGTACTTC. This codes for CASSLPGQETQYF.

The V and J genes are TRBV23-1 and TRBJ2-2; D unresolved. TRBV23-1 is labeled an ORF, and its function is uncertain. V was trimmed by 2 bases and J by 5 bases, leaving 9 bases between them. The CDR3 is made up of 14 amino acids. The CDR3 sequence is CASSQGVGTGELFF. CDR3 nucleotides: TGCGCCAGCAGTCAAGGGGTGGGGACCGGGGAGCTGTTTTTT.

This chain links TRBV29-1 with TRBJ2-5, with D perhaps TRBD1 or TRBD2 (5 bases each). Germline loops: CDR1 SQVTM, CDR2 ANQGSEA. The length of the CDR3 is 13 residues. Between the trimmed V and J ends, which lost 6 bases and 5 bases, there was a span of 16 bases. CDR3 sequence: CSVRPRGGETQYF. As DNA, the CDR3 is TGCAGCGTACGGCCCCGGGGCGGGGAGACCCAGTACTTC.

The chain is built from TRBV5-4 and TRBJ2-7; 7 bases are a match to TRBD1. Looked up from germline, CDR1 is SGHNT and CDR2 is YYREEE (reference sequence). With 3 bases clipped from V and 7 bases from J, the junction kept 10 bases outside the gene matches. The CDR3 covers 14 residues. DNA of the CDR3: TGTGCCAGCAGCTCGGGACAGTTTTGGAGGGAGCAGTACTTC. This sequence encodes CASSSGQFWREQYF.

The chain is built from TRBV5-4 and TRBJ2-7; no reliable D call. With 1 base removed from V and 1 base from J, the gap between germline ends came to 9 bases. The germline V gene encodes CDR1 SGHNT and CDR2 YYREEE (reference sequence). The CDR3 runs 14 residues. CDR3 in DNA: TGTGCCAGCAGCTTGTATGGCAGATCCTACGAGCAGTACTTC. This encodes CASSLYGRSYEQYF.

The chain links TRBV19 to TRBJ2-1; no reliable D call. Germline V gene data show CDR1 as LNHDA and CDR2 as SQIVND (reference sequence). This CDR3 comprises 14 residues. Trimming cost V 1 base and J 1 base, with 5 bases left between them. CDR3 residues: CASSIVGSYNEQFF. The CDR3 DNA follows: TGTGCCAGTAGTATAGTGGGATCCTACAATGAGCAGTTCTTC.

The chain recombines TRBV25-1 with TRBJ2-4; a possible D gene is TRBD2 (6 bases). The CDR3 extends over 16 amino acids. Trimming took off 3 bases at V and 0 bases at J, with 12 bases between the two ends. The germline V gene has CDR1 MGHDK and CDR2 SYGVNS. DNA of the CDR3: TGTGCCAGCAGTGACGCGGGGAGCCTAGCCAAAAACATTCAGTACTTC. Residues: CASSDAGSLAKNIQYF.

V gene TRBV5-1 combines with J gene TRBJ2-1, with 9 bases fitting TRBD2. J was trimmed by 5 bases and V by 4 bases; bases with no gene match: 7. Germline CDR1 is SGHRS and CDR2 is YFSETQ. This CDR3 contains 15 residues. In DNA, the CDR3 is TGCGCCAGCAGCCTGGGGACTAGCACGAACAATGAGCAGTTCTTC. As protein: CASSLGTSTNNEQFF.

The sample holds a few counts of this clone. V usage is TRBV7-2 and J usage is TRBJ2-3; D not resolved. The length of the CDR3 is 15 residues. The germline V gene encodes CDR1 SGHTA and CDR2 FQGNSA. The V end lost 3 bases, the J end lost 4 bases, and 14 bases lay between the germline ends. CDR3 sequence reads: CASSLRPISADTQYF. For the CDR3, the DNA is TGTGCCAGCAGCTTGCGCCCGATAAGCGCAGATACGCAGTATTTT.

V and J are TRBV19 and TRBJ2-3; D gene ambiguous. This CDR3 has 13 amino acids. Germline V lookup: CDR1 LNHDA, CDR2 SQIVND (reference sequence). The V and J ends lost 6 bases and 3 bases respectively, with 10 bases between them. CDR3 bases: TGTGCCAGTAGAGTGCGGAGTACAGATACGCAGTATTTT. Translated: CASRVRSTDTQYF.

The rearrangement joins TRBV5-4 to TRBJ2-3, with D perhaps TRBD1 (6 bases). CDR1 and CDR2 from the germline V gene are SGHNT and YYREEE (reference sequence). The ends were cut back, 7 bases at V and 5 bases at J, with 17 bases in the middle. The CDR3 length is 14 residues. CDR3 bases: TGTGCCAGCTCGGGACAATTAGGGATAGATACGCAGTATTTT. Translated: CASSGQLGIDTQYF.

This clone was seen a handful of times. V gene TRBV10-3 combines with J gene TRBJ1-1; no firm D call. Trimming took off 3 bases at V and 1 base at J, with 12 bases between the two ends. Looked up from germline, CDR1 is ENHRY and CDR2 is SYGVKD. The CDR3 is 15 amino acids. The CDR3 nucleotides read TGTGCCATCAGTGATCCGGCAAAAACGAACACTGAAGCTTTCTTT. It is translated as CAISDPAKTNTEAFF.

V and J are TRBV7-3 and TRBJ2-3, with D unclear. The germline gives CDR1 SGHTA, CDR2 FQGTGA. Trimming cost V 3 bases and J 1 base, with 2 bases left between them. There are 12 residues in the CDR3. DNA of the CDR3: TGTGCCAGCAGCTTCGGCACAGATACGCAGTATTTT. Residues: CASSFGTDTQYF.

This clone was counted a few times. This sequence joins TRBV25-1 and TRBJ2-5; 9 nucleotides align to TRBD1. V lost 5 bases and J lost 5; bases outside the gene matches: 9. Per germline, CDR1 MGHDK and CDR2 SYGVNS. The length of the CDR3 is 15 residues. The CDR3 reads CASSPLGTGLETQYF. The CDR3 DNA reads TGTGCCAGCAGTCCCCTCGGGACAGGGCTCGAGACCCAGTACTTC.

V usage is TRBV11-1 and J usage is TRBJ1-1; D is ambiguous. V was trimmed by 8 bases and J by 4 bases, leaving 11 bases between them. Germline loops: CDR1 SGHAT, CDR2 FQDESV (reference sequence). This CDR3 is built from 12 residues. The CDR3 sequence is CASGRTGTEAFF. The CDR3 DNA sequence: TGTGCCAGCGGAAGAACGGGCACTGAAGCTTTCTTT.

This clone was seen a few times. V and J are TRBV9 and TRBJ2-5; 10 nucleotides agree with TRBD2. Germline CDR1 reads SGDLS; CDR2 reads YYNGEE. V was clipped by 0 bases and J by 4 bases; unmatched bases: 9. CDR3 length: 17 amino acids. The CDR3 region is CASSVVASGSRGETQYF. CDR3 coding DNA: TGTGCCAGCAGCGTAGTAGCTAGCGGGAGCCGGGGAGAGACCCAGTACTTC.

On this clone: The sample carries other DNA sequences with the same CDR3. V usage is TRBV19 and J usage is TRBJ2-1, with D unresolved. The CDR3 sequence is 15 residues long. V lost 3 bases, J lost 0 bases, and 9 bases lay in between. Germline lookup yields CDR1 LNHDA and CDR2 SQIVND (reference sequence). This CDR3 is CASSISYGSYNEQFF. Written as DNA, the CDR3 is TGTGCCAGTAGTATTTCCTACGGCTCCTACAATGAGCAGTTCTTC.

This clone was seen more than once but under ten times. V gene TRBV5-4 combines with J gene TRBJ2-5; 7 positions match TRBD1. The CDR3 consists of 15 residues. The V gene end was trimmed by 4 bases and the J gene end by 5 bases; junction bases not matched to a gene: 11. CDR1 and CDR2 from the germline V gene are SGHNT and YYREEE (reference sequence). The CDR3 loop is CASSLRDREVETQYF. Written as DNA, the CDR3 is TGTGCCAGCAGCCTCCGGGACAGAGAGGTGGAGACCCAGTACTTC.

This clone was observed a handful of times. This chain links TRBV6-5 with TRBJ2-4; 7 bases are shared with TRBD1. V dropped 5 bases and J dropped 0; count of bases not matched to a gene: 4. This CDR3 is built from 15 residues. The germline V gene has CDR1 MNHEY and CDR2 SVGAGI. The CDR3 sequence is CASSPDRQAKNIQYF. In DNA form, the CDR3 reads TGTGCCAGCAGTCCGGACAGGCAAGCCAAAAACATTCAGTACTTC.

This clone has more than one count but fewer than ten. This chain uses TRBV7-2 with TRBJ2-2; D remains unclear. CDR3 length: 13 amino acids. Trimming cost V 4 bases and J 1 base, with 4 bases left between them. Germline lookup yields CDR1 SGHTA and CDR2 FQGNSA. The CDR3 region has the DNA TGTGCCAGCAGCTCCATGAACACCGGGGAGCTGTTTTTT. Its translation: CASSSMNTGELFF.